Described below is a single T cell receptor beta chain sequence and its context. This clone's antigen is unknown. Per-base qualities were not stored, and no clone one base away is much larger. This sample is drawn from a study of blood T cell repertoires in COVID-19 (dated by TCRdb to 2020 to 2022). About the study as a whole: Collaborator samples came from the United States, Italy and Spain and covered acute and convalescent phases of COVID-19. The material from the prospective study consisted of cDNA or gDNA derived from T cells, B-cell-depleted T cells, or PBMCs. Deeply sampled blood TCRbeta repertoires from subjects exposed to, actively infected with, or recovered from COVID-19 were included in the dataset. The repertoires were made available in a free public database intended to serve as a resource for research on the immune response to SARS-CoV-2. Samples were obtained from the ongoing ImmuneRACE study (first 160 participants) and from over 1,000 subjects provided by 6 global collaborators. The sample metadata nearly always contained a de-identified subject ID, COVID-19 status, age in years and sex. Where available, HLA class I and class II types were taken from metadata supplied by the sample provider and were not determined by assay-based typing.

Points the paper makes about the study in general: How much clinical and demographic metadata was included differed by source and by participant, and the metadata was provided uncurated.

TCRbeta CDR3 regions were amplified from genomic DNA using the immunoSEQ Assay, a bias-controlled multiplex PCR. The paper's processing steps were these. The number of nucleated cells in each sample was estimated by amplification of reference gene primers within the assay. To quantify the absolute abundance of each unique TCRbeta CDR3 rearrangement, sequence reads were collapsed and filtered. For each sample, productive Simpson clonality was calculated by taking the square root of Simpson's diversity index across productive rearrangements. Here the immuneACCESS table is served through TCRdb, limited to in-frame sequences with V and J called. Missing clones are a known gap in these copies; in checked studies unresolved V genes cover under half, and the rest lacks a known reason. V and J calls and clone size are given by that table; D and trimming were obtained from the DNA. The sample has 150,000 to 200,000 clones on record, around 82% of them singletons. In total, the top ten clones hold around 6.1% of the sample.

Enrolling through a virtual design, the prospective study's participants ranged in age from about 18 to 100 years and lived across 24 United States geographic areas. In the prospective study, participants were assigned to cohorts based on the clinical history participants reported in a screening survey and a study questionnaire. For ImmuneRACE Cohort 3, a participant was defined as recovered based on two consecutive negative NP/OP PCR tests, clearance by a healthcare professional, or resolution of symptoms. In the prospective study, whole blood, serum and a nasopharyngeal or oropharyngeal swab were collected from each participant by mobile phlebotomists. Participants in the prospective study had the option to provide additional blood draws and questionnaires over a roughly 2-month period. Prospective study blood samples were shipped either frozen or at room temperature before DNA extraction. Trimming takes 3 bases from V and 2 bases from J, and the germline ends sit 14 bases apart. Measured from the cysteine to the valine, the CDR3 is 15 residues long. Just the 45-base CDR3 DNA is kept, in frame starting at base 1. The germline V gene gives CDR1 as MNHNS and CDR2 as SASEGT.

Recombination linked TRBV6-1 to TRBJ2-7; TRBD1 might be the D gene, on 6 matching bases. The receptor's source is a man aged 40-49 years who had recovered from COVID-19. The sample taken for sequencing was PBMCs or T cells enriched from blood (not recorded which). The CDR3 here reads CASSDRGRGAYEQYV. The DNA sequence is TGTGCCAGCAGTGACAGAGGCAGGGGTGCCTACGAGCAGTACGTC.